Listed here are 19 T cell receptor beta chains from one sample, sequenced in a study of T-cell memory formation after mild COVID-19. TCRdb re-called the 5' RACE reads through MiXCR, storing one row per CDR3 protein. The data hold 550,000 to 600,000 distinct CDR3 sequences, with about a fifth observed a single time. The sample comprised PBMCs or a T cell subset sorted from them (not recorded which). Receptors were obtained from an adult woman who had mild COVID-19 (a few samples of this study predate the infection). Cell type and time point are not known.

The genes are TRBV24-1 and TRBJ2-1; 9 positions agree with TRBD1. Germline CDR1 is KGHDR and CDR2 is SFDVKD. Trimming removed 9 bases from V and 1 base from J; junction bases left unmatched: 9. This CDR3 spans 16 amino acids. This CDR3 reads CATVSNRGLSYNEQFF. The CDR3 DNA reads TGTGCCACCGTGTCTAACAGGGGGCTTTCCTACAATGAGCAGTTCTTC.

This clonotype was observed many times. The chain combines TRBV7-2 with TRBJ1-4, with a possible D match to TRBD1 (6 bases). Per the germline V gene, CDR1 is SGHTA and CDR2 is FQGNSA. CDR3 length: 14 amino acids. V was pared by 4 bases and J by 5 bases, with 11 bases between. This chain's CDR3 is CASSYRVPNEKLFF. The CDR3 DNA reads TGTGCCAGCAGCTACAGGGTGCCAAATGAAAAACTGTTTTTT.

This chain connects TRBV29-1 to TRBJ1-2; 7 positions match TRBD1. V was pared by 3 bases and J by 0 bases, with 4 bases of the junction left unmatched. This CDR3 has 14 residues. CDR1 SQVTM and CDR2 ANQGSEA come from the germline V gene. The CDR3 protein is CSVDGRGTNYGYTF. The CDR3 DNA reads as TGCAGCGTTGACGGCAGGGGGACTAACTATGGCTACACCTTC.

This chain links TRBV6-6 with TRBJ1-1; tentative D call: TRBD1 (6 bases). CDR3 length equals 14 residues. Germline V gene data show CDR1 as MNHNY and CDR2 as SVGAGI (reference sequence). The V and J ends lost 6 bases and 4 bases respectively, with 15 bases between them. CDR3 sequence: CASSLGGGLTEAFF. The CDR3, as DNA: TGTGCCAGCAGCCTCGGTGGGGGCCTCACTGAAGCTTTCTTT.

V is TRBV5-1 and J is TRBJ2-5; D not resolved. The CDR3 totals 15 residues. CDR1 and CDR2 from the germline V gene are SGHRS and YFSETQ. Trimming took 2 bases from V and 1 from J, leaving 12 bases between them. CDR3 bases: TGCGCCAGCAGCTTAATGACATCGCTCCAAGAGACCCAGTACTTC. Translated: CASSLMTSLQETQYF.

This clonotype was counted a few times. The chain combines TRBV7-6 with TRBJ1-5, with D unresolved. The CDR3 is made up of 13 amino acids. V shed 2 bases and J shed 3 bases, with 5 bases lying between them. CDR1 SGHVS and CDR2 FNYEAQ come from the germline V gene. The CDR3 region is CASSLRPNQPQHF. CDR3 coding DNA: TGTGCCAGCAGCTTAAGACCCAATCAGCCCCAGCATTTT.

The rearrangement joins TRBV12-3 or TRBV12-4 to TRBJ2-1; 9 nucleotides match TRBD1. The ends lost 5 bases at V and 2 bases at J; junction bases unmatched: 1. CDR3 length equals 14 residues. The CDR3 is CASSGDRAYNEQFF. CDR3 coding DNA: TGTGCCAGCAGTGGGGACAGGGCCTACAATGAGCAGTTCTTC.

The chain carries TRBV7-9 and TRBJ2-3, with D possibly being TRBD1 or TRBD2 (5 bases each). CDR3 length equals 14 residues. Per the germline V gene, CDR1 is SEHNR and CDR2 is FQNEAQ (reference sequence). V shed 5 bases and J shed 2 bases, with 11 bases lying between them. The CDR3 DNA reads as TGTGCCAGCAGCGGGACGGGCGTCACAGATACGCAGTATTTT. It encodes CASSGTGVTDTQYF.

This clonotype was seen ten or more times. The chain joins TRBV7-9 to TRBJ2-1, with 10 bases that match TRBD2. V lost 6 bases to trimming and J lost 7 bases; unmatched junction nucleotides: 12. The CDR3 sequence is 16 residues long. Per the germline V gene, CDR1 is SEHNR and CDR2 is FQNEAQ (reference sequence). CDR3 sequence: CASSPARASGSNEQFF. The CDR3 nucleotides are TGTGCCAGCAGTCCCGCTAGGGCTAGCGGGAGTAATGAGCAGTTCTTC.

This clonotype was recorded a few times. CDR3: CASSFGQGGYTF. Written as DNA, the CDR3 is TGTGCCAGCAGTTTCGGACAGGGTGGCTACACCTTC. The rearrangement joins TRBV28 to TRBJ1-2; TRBD1 matches at 8 bases. Germline CDR1 MDHEN, CDR2 SYDVKM. CDR3 length: 12 amino acids. The trim removed 3 bases at V and 7 bases at J, leaving 1 base unmatched.

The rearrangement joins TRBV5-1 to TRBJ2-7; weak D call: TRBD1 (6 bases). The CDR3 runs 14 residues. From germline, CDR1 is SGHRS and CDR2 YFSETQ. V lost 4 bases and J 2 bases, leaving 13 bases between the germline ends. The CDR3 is CASSANRDTYEQYF. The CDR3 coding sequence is TGCGCCAGCAGCGCCAACAGGGACACCTACGAGCAGTACTTC.

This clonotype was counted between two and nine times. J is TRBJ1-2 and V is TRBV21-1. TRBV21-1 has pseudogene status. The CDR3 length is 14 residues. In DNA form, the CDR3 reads TGTGCCAGCAGCAAAGTGGAGACTAACGGTGGCTACACCTTC. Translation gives CASSKVETNGGYTF.

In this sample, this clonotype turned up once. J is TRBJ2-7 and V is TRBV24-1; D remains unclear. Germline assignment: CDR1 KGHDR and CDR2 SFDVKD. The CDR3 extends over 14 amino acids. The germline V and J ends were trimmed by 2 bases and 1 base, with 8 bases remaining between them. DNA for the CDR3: TGTGCCACCAGTGATTCGCAGATTTCCTACGAGCAGTACTTC. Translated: CATSDSQISYEQYF.

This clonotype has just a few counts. The CDR3 sequence: CASSLKRPKDPYEQYF. The CDR3 DNA sequence: TGTGCCAGCAGTTTAAAGCGGCCGAAGGACCCCTACGAGCAGTACTTC. This chain connects TRBV12-3 or TRBV12-4 to TRBJ2-7; TRBD2 is a possible D gene (5 bases). Trimming took 2 bases from V and 2 from J, leaving 16 bases between them. CDR3 length: 16 amino acids.

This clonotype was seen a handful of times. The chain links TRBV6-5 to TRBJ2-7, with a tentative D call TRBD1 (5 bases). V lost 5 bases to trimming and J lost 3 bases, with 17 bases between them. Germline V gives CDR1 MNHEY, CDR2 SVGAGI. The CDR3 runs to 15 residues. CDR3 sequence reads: CASSRTPGNDYEQYF. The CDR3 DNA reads TGTGCCAGCAGTAGGACCCCAGGGAACGACTACGAGCAGTACTTC.

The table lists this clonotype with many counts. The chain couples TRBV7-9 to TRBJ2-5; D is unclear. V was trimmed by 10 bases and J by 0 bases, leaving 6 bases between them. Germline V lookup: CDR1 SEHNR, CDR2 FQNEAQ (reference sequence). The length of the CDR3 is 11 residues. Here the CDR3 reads CATRDQETQYF. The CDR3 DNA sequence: TGTGCCACCCGGGACCAAGAGACCCAGTACTTC.

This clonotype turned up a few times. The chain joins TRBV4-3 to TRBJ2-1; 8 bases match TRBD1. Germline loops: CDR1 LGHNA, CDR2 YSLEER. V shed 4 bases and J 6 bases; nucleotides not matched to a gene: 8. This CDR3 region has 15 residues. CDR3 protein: CASSLHRGAGNEQFF. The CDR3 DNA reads TGCGCCAGCAGCCTTCACAGGGGGGCTGGCAATGAGCAGTTCTTC.

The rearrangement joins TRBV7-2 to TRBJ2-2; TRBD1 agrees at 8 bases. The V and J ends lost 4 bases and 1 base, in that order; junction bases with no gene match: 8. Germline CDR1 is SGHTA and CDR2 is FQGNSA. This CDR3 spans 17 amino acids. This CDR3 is CASSSLRTGKNTGELFF. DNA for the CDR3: TGTGCCAGCAGCTCTTTACGGACAGGGAAGAACACCGGGGAGCTGTTTTTT. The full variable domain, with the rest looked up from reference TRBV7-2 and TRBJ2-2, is GAGVSQSPSNKVTEKGKDVELRCDPISGHTALYWYRQSLGQGLEFLIYFQGNSAPDKSGLPSDRFSAERTGGSVSTLTIQRTQQEDSAVYLCASSSLRTGKNTGELFFGEGSRLTVL.

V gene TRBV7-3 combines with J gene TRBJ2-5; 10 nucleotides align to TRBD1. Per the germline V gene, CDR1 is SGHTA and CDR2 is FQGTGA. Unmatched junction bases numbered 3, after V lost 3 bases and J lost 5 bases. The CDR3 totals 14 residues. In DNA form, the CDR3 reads TGTGCCAGCAGCTTTGACAGGGGGCACGAGACCCAGTACTTC. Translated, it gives CASSFDRGHETQYF.